These 13 T cell receptor beta chains originate from one sample sequenced in a study of human T cells and chemical hapten exposure. Time point defined: healthy volunteer bleed at 2 weeks. The authors' total RNA extraction used unfractionated whole blood. TCRdb analysed the RACE reads with MiXCR anew, one entry per CDR3 protein. The table records about 93,000 distinct CDR3 sequences, roughly 8.5% of them present only once. The source material was whole blood. The receptors stem from a female donor in good health. Some clones in this sample may be carry-over from other donors' samples.

This clonotype was seen only a few times. V gene TRBV4-1 combines with J gene TRBJ2-7; TRBD2 matches 7 bases. The germline gives CDR1 MGHRA, CDR2 YSYEKL. CDR3 length: 15 residues. After removal of 0 bases from V and 6 bases from J, the junction contained 8 bases not matched to a gene. CDR3 nucleotide sequence: TGCGCCAGCAGCCAAGATGCCGCGGGAGCCCTCGAGCAGTACTTC. Amino acid sequence: CASSQDAAGALEQYF.

The sample holds a few counts of this clonotype. The V call is TRBV24-1, the J call TRBJ2-3; 8 bases are a match to TRBD1. J lost 6 bases, V lost 4 bases, and 11 bases had no gene match. This CDR3 is 16 amino acids long. Germline loops: CDR1 KGHDR, CDR2 SFDVKD. The CDR3 is CATSDSGQGGRDTQYF. Written as DNA, the CDR3 is TGTGCCACCAGTGACTCCGGACAGGGTGGTCGGGATACGCAGTATTTT.

This clonotype was counted between two and nine times. The chain employs TRBV29-1 and TRBJ1-1; 12 nucleotides agree with TRBD1. Trimming took 5 bases from V and 5 from J; bases not matched to a gene: 9. CDR1 is SQVTM and CDR2 is ANQGSEA in the germline V gene. The CDR3 is 15 amino acids. The CDR3 sequence is CSVSGQGAGGTEAFF. DNA for the CDR3: TGCAGCGTTTCGGGACAGGGGGCCGGGGGGACTGAAGCTTTCTTT.

The chain carries TRBV7-2 and TRBJ2-5; 8 bases fit TRBD2. The germline V gene has CDR1 SGHTA and CDR2 FQGNSA. V was clipped by 1 base and J by 2 bases; unmatched bases: 9. The CDR3 length is 17 residues. The CDR3 here is CASSLGGSGMTQETQYF. The DNA for the CDR3 is TGTGCCAGCAGCTTAGGTGGTAGCGGGATGACACAAGAGACCCAGTACTTC. The complete variable domain, with remaining parts taken from reference TRBV7-2 and TRBJ2-5, reads GAGVSQSPSNKVTEKGKDVELRCDPISGHTALYWYRQSLGQGLEFLIYFQGNSAPDKSGLPSDRFSAERTGGSVSTLTIQRTQQEDSAVYLCASSLGGSGMTQETQYFGPGTRLLVL.

This clonotype has only a few counts. The V call is TRBV7-9, the J call TRBJ1-2; D is undetermined. CDR3 size: 16 residues. V lost 5 bases and J lost 3, with 19 bases in between. From germline, CDR1 is SEHNR and CDR2 FQNEAQ (reference sequence). CDR3 in DNA: TGTGCCAGCAGCCCAATTACCCTAGCCGGACACTATGGCTACACCTTC. Translating gives CASSPITLAGHYGYTF.

CDR3 sequence reads: CASSSPTGTRGMNTEAFF. CDR3 nucleotide sequence: TGTGCCAGCAGCTCCCCGACAGGGACAAGGGGCATGAACACTGAAGCTTTCTTT. V and J are TRBV7-9 and TRBJ1-1; 7 nucleotides agree with TRBD1. With V trimmed by 4 bases and J by 0 bases, 14 bases remained unmatched. Germline lookup yields CDR1 SEHNR and CDR2 FQNEAQ (reference sequence). The CDR3 is 18 residues long.

This clonotype was found a few times. The V and J genes are TRBV28 and TRBJ2-6, with no clear D. Germline V gives CDR1 MDHEN, CDR2 SYDVKM. The CDR3 has 13 residues. V was pared by 8 bases and J by 1 base, with 6 bases between. Here the CDR3 DNA reads TGTGCCAGCCGACTTTCTGGGGCCAACGTCCTGACTTTC. Amino acid sequence: CASRLSGANVLTF.

This clonotype was detected many times. This rearrangement joins TRBV6-1 to TRBJ2-3, with TRBD2 matching 12 bases. Per germline, CDR1 MNHNS and CDR2 SASEGT. The CDR3 totals 14 residues. Trimming took 6 bases from V and 6 from J; bases not matched to a gene: 4. DNA of the CDR3: TGTGCCAGCAGCCTAGCGGGAGGGCCGGATACGCAGTATTTT. Amino acids: CASSLAGGPDTQYF.

The rearrangement joins TRBV12-3 or TRBV12-4 to TRBJ2-2; D remains unclear. Between the trimmed V and J ends, which lost 4 bases and 6 bases, there was a span of 6 bases. CDR3 length: 12 residues. CDR3 sequence (DNA): TGTGCCAGCAGTTACGGCGCCGGGGAGCTGTTTTTT. Translated, it gives CASSYGAGELFF.

Sample share makes this clonotype medium-sized (0.01 to 0.1%). The CDR3 reads CASSHRSTNEKLFF. The CDR3 region has the DNA TGCGCCAGCAGCCACCGATCAACTAATGAAAAACTGTTTTTT. This chain connects TRBV5-1 to TRBJ1-4; D not resolved. The V end was cut by 4 bases, the J end by 0 bases, with 7 bases between. CDR1 and CDR2 (germline): SGHRS, YFSETQ. The CDR3 has 14 amino acids.

The chain uses TRBV6-2 or TRBV6-3 and TRBJ2-1, with unresolved D. This CDR3 comprises 13 residues. The germline V gene encodes CDR1 MNHEY and CDR2 SVGEGT. V lost 6 bases and J lost 9, with 15 bases in between. DNA of the CDR3: TGTGCCAGCAGCCCCGTAGGGCGCCGTGAGCAGTTCTTC. Translated: CASSPVGRREQFF.

This clonotype was detected a few times. The chain couples TRBV29-1 to TRBJ2-7; maybe TRBD2 (6 bases). The length of the CDR3 is 13 residues. CDR1 and CDR2 (germline): SQVTM, ANQGSEA. Trimming took 4 bases from V and 0 from J, leaving 10 bases between them. This chain's CDR3 is CSVGGGSSYEQYF. The CDR3 DNA reads TGCAGCGTTGGTGGAGGGAGCTCCTACGAGCAGTACTTC.

V and J are TRBV6-5 and TRBJ2-2; D is ambiguous. There are 11 residues in the CDR3. V dropped 6 bases and J dropped 6 bases, with 5 bases sitting between them. Germline V gene sequence: CDR1 MNHEY, CDR2 SVGAGI. The CDR3 here is CASRGSGELFF. CDR3 nucleotide sequence: TGTGCCAGCAGGGGATCCGGGGAGCTGTTTTTT.